Each of the 13 T cell receptor beta chains below was sequenced from the same sample in a study of blood T cells in healthy people across ages. Primed by a sample-barcoded 5' primer and a J-beta primer mix, a second PCR proceeded for 7 to 11 cycles. TCRdb passed the 5' RACE reads through MiXCR, listing each CDR3 protein once. The sample consists of some 900,000 distinct CDR3 sequences, about 44% of them appearing once. The sequenced sample was blood. The receptors here all came from a man aged 25 to 45 in good health.

This clonotype was found many times. This chain joins TRBV4-3 and TRBJ2-7, with D tentatively TRBD2 (6 bases). V dropped 0 bases and J dropped 0 bases, with 9 bases sitting between them. The CDR3 extends over 15 amino acids. Germline loops: CDR1 LGHNA, CDR2 YSLEER. The CDR3 DNA reads as TGCGCCAGCAGCCAAGATCGGGGGAGCTCCTACGAGCAGTACTTC. Translating gives CASSQDRGSSYEQYF.

Only one count was recorded for this clonotype. The chain combines TRBV13 with TRBJ2-4, with 14 bases identical to TRBD2. The ends lost 5 bases at V and 8 bases at J; junction bases unmatched: 8. The CDR3 is made up of 16 amino acids. Germline lookup yields CDR1 PRHDT and CDR2 FYEKMQ (reference sequence). CDR3 sequence reads: CASSPRLAGGPYIQYF. CDR3 in DNA: TGTGCCAGCAGCCCCCGACTAGCGGGGGGGCCCTACATTCAGTACTTC.

The rearrangement uses TRBV6-5 and TRBJ1-6; D remains unclear. Trimming took off 0 bases at V and 1 base at J, with 13 bases between the two ends. The CDR3 totals 18 residues. The germline gives CDR1 MNHEY, CDR2 SVGAGI. The CDR3 loop reads CASSYSNPKGSYNSPLHF. For the CDR3, the DNA is TGTGCCAGCAGTTACTCGAACCCAAAAGGGTCCTATAATTCACCCCTCCACTTT.

The V gene is TRBV4-1, the J gene TRBJ2-1, with D hard to call. The CDR3 spans 14 residues. Germline CDR1 and CDR2: MGHRA and YSYEKL. Trimming took off 2 bases at V and 6 bases at J, with 11 bases between the two ends. Here the CDR3 reads CASSQSDVINEQFF. The DNA for the CDR3 is TGCGCCAGCAGCCAATCGGATGTAATCAATGAGCAGTTCTTC.

V gene TRBV15 combines with J gene TRBJ2-7; no clear D gene. This CDR3 has 16 amino acids. Trimming took 5 bases from V and 2 from J, leaving 19 bases between them. The germline gives CDR1 LNHNV, CDR2 YYDKDF (reference sequence). CDR3 DNA sequence: TGTGCCACCAGCCAGCAACAAGGTGAAACAGCCTACGAGCAGTACTTC. This encodes CATSQQQGETAYEQYF.

This clonotype was seen just once. The chain joins TRBV6-6 to TRBJ1-4, with 8 bases fitting TRBD1. V lost 8 bases, J lost 7 bases, and 6 bases stayed unmatched. Germline V lookup: CDR1 MNHNY, CDR2 SVGAGI (reference sequence). The CDR3 contains 13 residues. CDR3 nucleotide sequence: TGTGCCAGCGGAGACAGGGGTACTGAAAAACTGTTTTTT. Its protein product is CASGDRGTEKLFF.

This chain links TRBV7-9 with TRBJ1-2; a weak D match, TRBD1 (5 bases). The V end was cut by 3 bases, the J end by 8 bases, with 10 bases between. The CDR3 has 12 residues. Germline V gene sequence: CDR1 SEHNR, CDR2 FQNEAQ (reference sequence). CDR3 in DNA: TGTGCCAGCAGCTTCGACAAGGGGGGCTACACCTTC. Its protein is CASSFDKGGYTF. The full variable domain, its missing parts supplied by reference TRBV7-9 and TRBJ1-2, is DTGVSQNPRHKITKRGQNVTFRCDPISEHNRLYWYRQTLGQGPEFLTYFQNEAQLEKSRLLSDRFSAERPKGSFSTLEIQRTEQGDSAMYLCASSFDKGGYTFGSGTRLTVV.

CDR3 DNA sequence: TGTGCCATCAGCTCAGGGACAGGAGCTAACTATGGCTACACCTTC. Translated: CAISSGTGANYGYTF. V and J are TRBV10-3 and TRBJ1-2; TRBD1 matches 8 bases. J gave up 0 bases and V 6 bases, and 6 bases lay outside the gene matches. This CDR3 contains 15 residues. The germline CDR1 and CDR2 sequences are ENHRY and SYGVKD.

The CDR3 here is CASSVARDLSTDTQYF. For the CDR3, the DNA is TGTGCCAGCAGCGTAGCCCGGGACTTGTCCACAGATACGCAGTATTTT. The chain joins TRBV9 to TRBJ2-3, with D possibly TRBD2 on 6 matching bases. The V gene's germline CDR1 is SGDLS and CDR2 YYNGEE. The CDR3 has 16 residues. Between the trimmed V and J ends, which lost 0 bases and 2 bases, there was a span of 13 bases.

The V and J genes are TRBV6-5 and TRBJ2-5; TRBD1 matches at 9 bases. The assigned J gene may be wrong: the sequence end matches TRBJ2-7 better. From germline, CDR1 is MNHEY and CDR2 SVGAGI. The CDR3 runs 13 residues. CDR3 loop: CASTKQGAHEQYF. In DNA, the CDR3 is TGTGCCAGCACGAAACAGGGGGCCCACGAGCAGTACTTC.

This chain links TRBV29-1 with TRBJ2-5, with 9 bases that match TRBD1. Germline CDR1 and CDR2: SQVTM and ANQGSEA. This CDR3 has 14 amino acids. Trimming removed 1 base from V and 5 bases from J; junction bases left unmatched: 5. The CDR3 bases are TGCAGCGTTGAAGTGACAGGGGGGATGGAGACCCAGTACTTC. This gives the protein CSVEVTGGMETQYF.

The genes are TRBV7-9 and TRBJ2-3, with 8 bases matching TRBD2. In germline, CDR1 is SEHNR, CDR2 FQNEAQ (reference sequence). With V trimmed by 1 base and J by 0 bases, 6 bases remained unmatched. The CDR3 covers 17 residues. In nucleotides, the CDR3 is TGTGCCAGCAGCTTAGATCTGAGACTAGCGAGCACAGATACGCAGTATTTT. This translates into CASSLDLRLASTDTQYF.

This clonotype was observed a few times. The chain uses TRBV7-2 and TRBJ2-3; D is unresolved. The germline V gene has CDR1 SGHTA and CDR2 FQGNSA. The ends were cut back, 5 bases at V and 0 bases at J, with 9 bases in the middle. The CDR3 is made up of 14 amino acids. The chain's CDR3 is CASSVATSTDTQYF. The DNA for the CDR3 is TGTGCCAGCAGCGTCGCGACTAGCACAGATACGCAGTATTTT.